This T cell receptor beta chain was observed in a study of T cell changes during pregnancy in multiple sclerosis. In its sample, this clone was seen once. Generated by immunoSEQ multiplex PCR, the TCRdb table keeps only in-frame clones and is missing some. In the table there are approximately 36,000 clones, about 92% of which are singletons. This CDR3 is built from 17 residues. Germline values: CDR1 LNHDA, CDR2 SQIVND (reference sequence). The V and J ends lost 7 bases and 5 bases, in that order; junction bases with no gene match: 15. Sequencing used CD4+ T cells from peripheral blood mononuclear cells, obtained in the first trimester of pregnancy. This rearrangement joins TRBV19 to TRBJ2-1, with TRBD2 matching 9 bases. The clonotype comes from a female donor with multiple sclerosis, enrolled in a pregnancy study. CDR3 sequence: CASTQTSGQPSHNEQFF. For the CDR3, the DNA is TGTGCCAGTACCCAGACTAGCGGTCAACCTTCCCACAATGAGCAGTTCTTC.